The sequence of this T cell receptor (beta chain) was determined in a study of cytomegalovirus exposure and HLA in healthy donors. Healthy people donating bone marrow made up the donors. Germline CDR1 LNHNV, CDR2 YYDKDF (reference sequence). Deletions cut 3 bases from V and 4 bases from J, with 7 bases between. The CDR3 contains 13 residues. PCR used 60 Vbeta primers and 13 Jbeta primers. The data were produced by immunoSEQ multiplex PCR, yet TCRdb's version contains in-frame clones alone and is incomplete. The repertoire has over 110,000 clones, around 80% of them found once; the top ten carry 2.5% to 3.5%. Overall study findings and caveats: No immune exposure information besides CMV serostatus was available. The authors later found most CMV-associated TCR beta chains appeared HLA-restricted.

This clone was seen a handful of times. The antigen is not known. This clonotype was sampled from a female donor in good health and CMV-seronegative. The genes are TRBV15 and TRBJ2-1; D uncertain. The specimen sequenced was PBMCs. The CDR3 sequence: CATSSSYYNEQFF. The CDR3 DNA sequence: TGTGCCACCAGCAGTAGTTATTACAATGAGCAGTTCTTC.